The sequence of this T cell receptor (beta chain) was determined in a study of OX40 agonist ivuxolimab in advanced cancers. About the research overall: Ivuxolimab was administered intravenously to patients at 0.01 to 10 mg/kg every 2 weeks.

Findings and limits, study-wide: There was clonal expansion of CD4+ and CD8+ blood T cells by week 6 at 0.1 to 3.0 mg/kg. Partial responders at 0.1-3.0 mg/kg had among the lowest clonal expansion.

Sequenced by immunoSEQ multiplex PCR; TCRdb stores in-frame clones only, minus some. The top ten hold approximately 0.3% of the sample, which has about 68,000 clones, roughly nine tenths seen once. The CDR3 consists of 15 residues. Trimming removed 0 bases from V and 9 bases from J, with 16 bases in between. The germline CDR1 and CDR2 sequences are SGHRS and YFSETQ. Concerning this clone itself: Its target is unknown.

This receptor was obtained from an adult with an advanced solid tumor such as melanoma, head and neck, liver or kidney cancer. The starting material was CD4+ or CD8+ T cells sorted from blood, obtained in a trial of the OX40 agonist ivuxolimab. The chain is built from TRBV5-1 and TRBJ1-3, with a weak D call TRBD1 (6 bases). In DNA form, the CDR3 reads TGCGCCAGCAGCTTGGTCACAGGGCTCGGAGCCACCATATATTTT. Amino acids: CASSLVTGLGATIYF.